This TCR beta chain appears in the sequencing data of a study of T cells after yellow fever vaccination (dated by TCRdb to between 2018 and 2020). A note on the overall study: Libraries from fractions with low cell numbers were prepared with the SMART-Seq v4 Ultra Low Input RNA kit. To track T-cell clones before and after primary and booster YFV17D yellow fever vaccination, bulk TCR alpha and beta repertoires were sequenced longitudinally. Two healthy male donors, one aged 18 to 29 and one aged 30 to 40 years, were included in the cohort. Blood was collected at multiple timepoints before and after primary and secondary immunization, and bulk PBMC replicates and cell subsets were isolated.

To note about this clonotype: Its cognate antigen has yet to be identified. A clone one base away is much larger, so this may be a read error.

Overall results and qualifications from the work: After the booster, most of the clones that had expanded following primary vaccination were detected again (just under 97% of CD4 and roughly 88% of CD8), which suggests that memory was broadly maintained. The secondary T-cell response was found to be weaker but faster than the primary response, with a peak reached on day 5 rather than on day 15. A small share of clonotypes occurred in both CD4 and CD8 compartments, likely arising from convergent recombination. Because abundant contaminating clonotypes from the bulk population could be contained in FACS-sorted repertoires, computational filtering was required. Because the study included only a couple of donors, the extent to which the findings can be generalized is limited.

Synthesis of TCR cDNA relied on 5'RACE template switching, a step that introduced a universal primer site along with unique molecular identifiers. cDNA synthesis was primed from both the TCR alpha and TCR beta constant segments. Two PCR steps were used to amplify libraries, with sample barcodes and sequencing adapters being added in the second step. Sequencing of libraries was done on Illumina HiSeq 2500 (2x100 bp) or NovaSeq (2x150 bp). The original pipeline was this. Demultiplexing of reads and collapsing into UMI consensus sequences were performed with MIGEC, and V(D)J alignment was carried out with MiXCR. Vaccine-responding clonotypes were identified with edgeR using replicate PBMC samples, with FDR below 0.01 and a log2 fold change above 5 up to day 15 being required. CD4 or CD8 identity was assigned to each bulk clonotype according to whether the clonotype was present at higher abundance in the sequenced CD4 repertoire or the sequenced CD8 repertoire. The public reads were reprocessed in TCRdb via fastp at Q25 and MiXCR, keeping in-frame beta chains. Rows with a matching CDR3 protein are joined into one entry that keeps the most common DNA and genes. The V and J calls and clone size come from TCRdb's table, not from the authors' own analysis. The sample table contains under 300,000 distinct CDR3 sequences; only one count was recorded for approximately 6.7% of them. The top ten hold 1% to 1.2% of the sample.

The germline V gene supplies CDR1 SGHTA and CDR2 FQGNSA. The cysteine opens and the phenylalanine closes a CDR3 of 14 amino acids. The only DNA kept is the CDR3, 42 bases in frame from the first base. V is cut back by 7 bases and J by 1 base, with 6 bases in the junction unmatched. The treatment or condition label for this specimen denotes: live attenuated yellow fever vaccine strain. PBMCs were isolated from peripheral blood using a standard Ficoll-Paque protocol. Dynabeads CD4 and CD8 positive selection kits were used to isolate CD4 and CD8 T-cell fractions. TriZol was used to extract RNA from bulk PBMCs, from CD4 and CD8 fractions, and from dextramer-positive and dextramer-negative fractions.

This sequence was found in a man in his thirties or forties who received the YFV17D yellow fever vaccine. The source was CD4+ T cells sorted from PBMCs, collected on the day of the yellow fever booster vaccination. The V and J genes are TRBV7-2 and TRBJ1-1, with TRBD1 identical over 7 junction bases. The CDR3 corresponds to CASTTGQTNTEAFF. Here is the DNA: TGTGCCAGCACTACGGGACAGACGAACACTGAAGCTTTCTTT.